This T cell receptor beta chain was retrieved from a study of blood T cells in healthy people across ages. Study-wide results and caveats: A greater number of naive CD4+ cells and higher diversity distinguished long-lived donors from aged donors.

It was with a sample-barcoded 5' primer and a J-beta primer mix that a second PCR of roughly 7 to 12 cycles was run. In TCRdb, the 5' RACE reads were re-called with MiXCR into one record per CDR3 protein. This sample has roughly 800,000 distinct CDR3 sequences; 20% to 30% occur once, and the top ten carry around 2.9%. Germline V gene sequence: CDR1 ENHRY, CDR2 SYGVKD. V shed 1 base, J shed 4 bases, and the junction held 0 bases outside the gene matches. The CDR3 consists of 14 residues. The sample holds a few counts of this clonotype. Its specificity is not known. The same sample was also studied in work on T cells of mothers and their children. That work contributes: Detection yielded no persistent microchimeric T cell clones.

The specimen sequenced was blood. The chain uses TRBV10-3 and TRBJ2-5; 10 bases align to TRBD1. This receptor was obtained from a boy between 10 and 17 years old in good health. CDR3 nucleotide sequence: TGTGCCATCAGTGAGTGGACAGGGGGAGAGACCCAGTACTTC. It is translated as CAISEWTGGETQYF.